A single sample gave rise to the 22 T cell receptor beta chains below, sequenced in a study of cytomegalovirus exposure and HLA in healthy donors. With 60 Vbeta and 13 Jbeta primers, the PCR was carried out. Method: immunoSEQ multiplex PCR; TCRdb's copy keeps in-frame clones and lacks some. The sample lists around 130,000 clones, about 81% seen once, with approximately 6% in the top ten. Sequenced: PBMCs. The receptors derive from a woman aged 40-49 years in good health and CMV-seropositive.

V is TRBV6-1 and J is TRBJ2-7; the D is unclear. The germline V and J ends were trimmed by 4 bases and 1 base, with 2 bases remaining between them. Germline V gene data show CDR1 as MNHNS and CDR2 as SASEGT. This CDR3 is 11 amino acids long. The CDR3 DNA reads as TGTGCCAGCAGTGCGTCCTACGAGCAGTACTTC. Residues: CASSASYEQYF.

The chain recombines TRBV28 with TRBJ2-1; possible D gene TRBD2, 7 bases. Trimming took 2 bases from V and 13 from J, leaving 12 bases between them. Germline CDR1 is MDHEN and CDR2 is SYDVKM. The CDR3 runs to 12 residues. CDR3 loop: CASSLGRGEQFF. As DNA, the CDR3 is TGTGCCAGCAGTTTAGGGAGGGGGGAACAGTTCTTC.

The rearrangement uses TRBV7-2 and TRBJ2-3; 11 nucleotides match TRBD2. Germline V gene lookup returns CDR1 SGHTA and CDR2 FQGNSA. The V and J ends lost 1 base and 0 bases, in that order; junction bases with no gene match: 6. This CDR3 spans 18 amino acids. Here the CDR3 reads CASSLVGTSGSSTDTQYF. The CDR3 coding sequence is TGTGCCAGCAGCTTAGTTGGGACTAGCGGATCAAGCACAGATACGCAGTATTTT.

The chain carries TRBV7-9 and TRBJ2-1; 9 bases map to TRBD2. V lost 1 base and J lost 6; bases outside the gene matches: 4. This CDR3 comprises 15 residues. Per germline, CDR1 SEHNR and CDR2 FQNEAQ (reference sequence). The CDR3 loop reads CASSLVRGGVNEQFF. CDR3 in DNA: TGTGCCAGCAGCTTAGTTCGCGGGGGGGTCAATGAGCAGTTCTTC.

V gene TRBV14 combines with J gene TRBJ2-2, with TRBD1 matching 7 bases. CDR1 is SGHDN and CDR2 is FVKESK in the germline V gene. The CDR3 has 13 amino acids. Losses at the gene ends were 4 bases for V and 6 bases for J; bases not matched to a gene: 2. The CDR3 region is CASSRQGAGELFF. In nucleotides, the CDR3 is TGTGCCAGCAGCCGACAGGGCGCCGGGGAGCTGTTTTTT.

This clone is a singleton in its sample. This rearrangement joins TRBV9 to TRBJ2-3; D may be TRBD2 (5 bases). Germline V lookup: CDR1 SGDLS, CDR2 YYNGEE. V was cut by 1 base and J by 4 bases, with 10 bases left in between. CDR3 length: 14 amino acids. The CDR3 DNA reads TGTGCCAGCAGCGTAACTAGTTCGGCAGATACGCAGTATTTT. Protein sequence: CASSVTSSADTQYF.

This sequence joins TRBV4-3 and TRBJ2-2; TRBD2 might be the D (5 bases). The germline gives CDR1 LGHNA, CDR2 YSLEER. This CDR3 is 15 amino acids long. Deletions cut 5 bases from V and 0 bases from J, with 10 bases between. The CDR3 bases are TGCGCCAGCAGCTCTGGGAGAGCGAACACCGGGGAGCTGTTTTTT. Amino acids: CASSSGRANTGELFF.

This clone was found once. V and J are TRBV4-2 and TRBJ1-3, with a tentative D call TRBD1 (6 bases). Germline V gene data show CDR1 as LGHNA and CDR2 as YNFKEQ. The CDR3 runs to 16 residues. V was pared by 5 bases and J by 0 bases, with 14 bases between. The chain's CDR3 is CASSASTGSSGNTIYF. Here the CDR3 DNA reads TGTGCCAGCAGCGCAAGTACAGGGAGCTCTGGAAACACCATATATTTT.

The chain recombines TRBV19 with TRBJ2-5; 15 bases fit TRBD2. The junction had 1 base not matched to a gene; V was cut back by 7 bases and J by 1 base. CDR3 length equals 15 residues. Germline V gene data show CDR1 as LNHDA and CDR2 as SQIVND (reference sequence). The CDR3 spells CASKGLAGGQETQYF. CDR3 sequence (DNA): TGTGCCAGTAAGGGACTAGCGGGGGGCCAAGAGACCCAGTACTTC.

The chain uses TRBV11-1 and TRBJ2-7, with a tentative D call TRBD2 (6 bases). Trimming pared 4 bases from V and 2 bases from J, leaving 15 bases between. Germline CDR1 is SGHAT and CDR2 is FQDESV (reference sequence). The CDR3 is 15 amino acids. The CDR3 sequence is CASSSLPSGAYEQYF. DNA of the CDR3: TGTGCCAGCAGCTCACTCCCCTCGGGGGCCTACGAGCAGTACTTC. Full variable domain (missing parts from reference TRBV11-1 and TRBJ2-7): EAEVAQSPRYKITEKSQAVAFWCDPISGHATLYWYRQILGQGPELLVQFQDESVVDDSQLPKDRFSAERLKGVDSTLKIQPAELGDSAMYLCASSSLPSGAYEQYFGPGTRLTVT.

This clone occurred a few times. The chain has TRBV5-5 and TRBJ1-1, with TRBD1 matching over 10 bases. Germline V CDR1 and CDR2: SGHKS, YYEKEE (reference sequence). The length of the CDR3 is 13 residues. V shed 2 bases and J 9 bases; nucleotides not matched to a gene: 4. The CDR3 nucleotides are TGTGCCAGCAGCTTTGGACAGGGGGGCCAAGCTTTCTTT. It encodes CASSFGQGGQAFF.

CDR3 sequence reads: CASRYRGKGNTGELFF. CDR3 in DNA: TGTGCCAGCAGGTACAGGGGGAAAGGGAACACCGGGGAGCTGTTTTTT. The V call is TRBV28, the J call TRBJ2-2; 8 bases match TRBD1. Germline trimming cut 6 bases from V and 1 base from J; bases unmatched to any gene: 7. The CDR3 has 16 residues. Germline CDR1 reads MDHEN; CDR2 reads SYDVKM.

This chain connects TRBV5-6 to TRBJ2-6, with 7 bases matching TRBD1. Germline V gives CDR1 SGHDT, CDR2 YYEEEE. CDR3 length equals 14 residues. Losses at the gene ends were 7 bases for V and 4 bases for J; bases not matched to a gene: 5. The CDR3 is CASFGQAGANVLTF. CDR3 in DNA: TGTGCCAGCTTTGGACAGGCCGGGGCCAACGTCCTGACTTTC.

This clone was counted a few times. The chain combines TRBV11-2 with TRBJ2-2; D possibly corresponds to TRBD1 (6 bases). CDR1 is SGHAT and CDR2 is FQNNGV in the germline V gene. V was pared by 2 bases and J by 4 bases, with 11 bases between. The CDR3 runs to 15 residues. The CDR3 sequence is CASSLLPGATGELFF. CDR3 coding DNA: TGTGCCAGCAGCTTACTACCAGGGGCCACCGGGGAGCTGTTTTTT. The complete variable domain, with remaining parts taken from reference TRBV11-2 and TRBJ2-2, reads EAGVAQSPRYKIIEKRQSVAFWCNPISGHATLYWYQQILGQGPKLLIQFQNNGVVDDSQLPKDRFSAERLKGVDSTLKIQPAKLEDSAVYLCASSLLPGATGELFFGEGSRLTVL.

The rearrangement joins TRBV10-3 to TRBJ2-7, with D possibly TRBD1 on 7 matching bases. This CDR3 has 15 amino acids. Germline V gene data show CDR1 as ENHRY and CDR2 as SYGVKD. Trimming shortened V by 10 bases and J by 3 bases, and 22 bases separated the two germline ends. The CDR3 is CATLPGGFRDYEQYF. The DNA of the CDR3 is TGTGCCACCCTACCAGGGGGGTTTCGGGACTACGAGCAGTACTTC.

The chain uses TRBV7-9 and TRBJ2-7; 7 bases line up with TRBD1. Per the germline V gene, CDR1 is SEHNR and CDR2 is FQNEAQ (reference sequence). The ends lost 6 bases at V and 8 bases at J; junction bases unmatched: 10. The CDR3 sequence is 13 residues long. DNA for the CDR3: TGTGCCAGCAGTTATACCCAGGGGGAGAAGCAGTACTTC. It specifies CASSYTQGEKQYF.

This clone was recorded only once. The chain is built from TRBV7-3 and TRBJ2-3; D is undetermined. CDR1 and CDR2 (germline): SGHTA, FQGTGA. The CDR3 has 14 residues. V lost 0 bases to trimming and J lost 2 bases, with 6 bases between them. CDR3 sequence reads: CASSLTQATDTQYF. The CDR3 DNA reads as TGTGCCAGCAGCTTAACCCAGGCCACAGATACGCAGTATTTT.

V is TRBV5-4 and J is TRBJ1-2; 10 bases map to TRBD1. V gave up 5 bases and J gave up 5 bases; unmatched junction bases: 12. CDR3 length: 16 amino acids. Germline lookup yields CDR1 SGHNT and CDR2 YYREEE (reference sequence). CDR3 protein: CASRQGGDRGLYGYTF. For the CDR3, the DNA is TGTGCCAGCAGACAGGGCGGGGACAGGGGCCTTTATGGCTACACCTTC.

V and J are TRBV7-6 and TRBJ1-5; D possibly corresponds to TRBD1 (5 bases). CDR3 size: 14 residues. The ends were cut back, 5 bases at V and 1 base at J, with 9 bases in the middle. Germline-derived CDR1 and CDR2 are SGHVS and FNYEAQ. CDR3 residues: CASSLRGSNQPQHF. The CDR3 coding sequence is TGTGCCAGCAGCCTCCGGGGGAGCAATCAGCCCCAGCATTTT.

CDR3: CASRGSGTGELFF. Written as DNA, the CDR3 is TGTGCCAGCAGGGGTAGCGGCACCGGGGAGCTGTTTTTT. The chain combines TRBV27 with TRBJ2-2, with D possibly being TRBD2 (6 bases). Trimming took 6 bases from V and 4 from J, leaving 9 bases between them. The CDR3 totals 13 residues. The germline V gene has CDR1 MNHEY and CDR2 SMNVEV (reference sequence).

CDR3 region: CASSVDLSSYEQYF. CDR3 bases: TGTGCCAGCAGCGTGGACTTGAGCTCCTACGAGCAGTACTTC. J is TRBJ2-7 and V is TRBV9, with a weak D call TRBD2 (5 bases). This CDR3 has 14 amino acids. Germline CDR1 SGDLS, CDR2 YYNGEE. Trimming pared 2 bases from V and 0 bases from J, leaving 9 bases between.

The rearrangement links TRBV5-1 to TRBJ2-1; possibly TRBD1 for D (5 bases). Trimming took 2 bases from V and 7 from J, leaving 16 bases between them. Per the germline V gene, CDR1 is SGHRS and CDR2 is YFSETQ. The CDR3 has 15 residues. For the CDR3, the DNA is TGCGCCAGCAGCTTAATAGACAGAAGGGAAAATGAGCAGTTCTTC. Translated: CASSLIDRRENEQFF.